The rows below give T cell receptor beta chains drawn from one sample of a study of OX40 agonist ivuxolimab in advanced cancers. The table came from immunoSEQ multiplex PCR; TCRdb's copy has only in-frame clones and leaves some out. Of some 81,000 clones in the sample, around 88% were seen once. The specimen comprised CD4+ or CD8+ T cells sorted from blood, sampled in a trial of the OX40 agonist ivuxolimab. The receptors were gathered from an adult with an advanced solid tumor such as melanoma, head and neck, liver or kidney cancer. Each CDR3 is given with its conserved first and last residue. D genes are given only for firm matches. Size is omitted from some rows. Given values are once, few, many or a class for expanded clones.

v_gene: TRBV28
abundance: NA
j_gene: TRBJ1-3
d_gene: NA
CDR3nt: TGTGCCAGCAGCTCGAGGGGGTCTGGAAACACCATATATTTT
CDR3aa: CASSSRGSGNTIYF

v_gene: TRBV11-2
abundance: NA
j_gene: TRBJ2-7
d_gene: NA
CDR3nt: TGTGCCAGCAGCACTCCCAGGGGATCGCCCTACGAGCAGTACTTC
CDR3aa: CASSTPRGSPYEQYF

v_gene: TRBV5-1
abundance: once
j_gene: TRBJ1-2
d_gene: NA
CDR3nt: TGCGCCAGCAGCACCGGACAGCCACAAGCTAACTATGGCTACACCTTC
CDR3aa: CASSTGQPQANYGYTF

v_gene: TRBV6-5
abundance: NA
j_gene: TRBJ2-3
d_gene: NA
CDR3nt: TGTGCCAGCAGTTACAGAGGAACCACAGATACGCAGTATTTT
CDR3aa: CASSYRGTTDTQYF

v_gene: TRBV6-5
abundance: NA
j_gene: TRBJ1-5
d_gene: TRBD1
CDR3nt: TGTGCCAGCAGCCGCGACAGGGGGCACGGTCAGCCCCAGCATTTT
CDR3aa: CASSRDRGHGQPQHF

v_gene: TRBV4-1
abundance: NA
j_gene: TRBJ1-2
d_gene: TRBD1
CDR3nt: TGCGCCAGCAGCCAAGAGGGACAGAACTATGGCTACACCTTC
CDR3aa: CASSQEGQNYGYTF

v_gene: TRBV28
abundance: NA
j_gene: TRBJ2-2
d_gene: NA
CDR3nt: TGTGCCAGCAGTCTGCAGTGGAGCACCGGGGAGCTGTTTTTT
CDR3aa: CASSLQWSTGELFF

v_gene: TRBV11-3
abundance: once
j_gene: TRBJ2-2
d_gene: TRBD2
CDR3nt: TGTGCCAGCAGCCGACCGGGGCTAGCGGGAGACGCCGGGGAGCTGTTTTTT
CDR3aa: CASSRPGLAGDAGELFF

v_gene: TRBV7-2
abundance: NA
j_gene: TRBJ2-7
d_gene: TRBD1
CDR3nt: TGTGCCAGCACCTCCCAGGGACAGGGCTCCTACGAGCAGTACTTC
CDR3aa: CASTSQGQGSYEQYF

v_gene: TRBV7-2
abundance: NA
j_gene: TRBJ2-3
d_gene: NA
CDR3nt: TGTGCCAGCAGCCCTAGCACAGATACGCAGTATTTT
CDR3aa: CASSPSTDTQYF

v_gene: TRBV18
abundance: NA
j_gene: TRBJ2-2
d_gene: TRBD1
CDR3nt: TGTGCCAGCTCACGATCCCAGGGGGCAACCGGGGAGCTGTTTTTT
CDR3aa: CASSRSQGATGELFF

v_gene: TRBV27
abundance: NA
j_gene: TRBJ2-5
d_gene: TRBD2
CDR3nt: TGTGCCAGCAGTTACAGCGGGAGACTAGAGACCCAGTACTTC
CDR3aa: CASSYSGRLETQYF

v_gene: TRBV11-2
abundance: NA
j_gene: TRBJ2-5
d_gene: NA
CDR3nt: TGTGCCAGCAGCTTGGAGAGGGAGGAGACCCAGTACTTC
CDR3aa: CASSLEREETQYF

v_gene: TRBV15
abundance: NA
j_gene: TRBJ2-1
d_gene: NA
CDR3nt: TGTGCCACCAGCAGAGATCCAGGACCAGGGAATGAGCAGTTCTTC
CDR3aa: CATSRDPGPGNEQFF

v_gene: TRBV10-1
abundance: NA
j_gene: TRBJ1-1
d_gene: NA
CDR3nt: TGCGCCAGCAGCTCGGACAAGAACACTGAAGCTTTCTTT
CDR3aa: CASSSDKNTEAFF

v_gene: TRBV6-5
abundance: once
j_gene: TRBJ1-1
d_gene: TRBD1
CDR3nt: TGTGCCAGCAGTAGACAGGGGAACACTGAAGCTTTCTTT
CDR3aa: CASSRQGNTEAFF

v_gene: TRBV11-3
abundance: NA
j_gene: TRBJ1-4
d_gene: NA
CDR3nt: TGTGCCAGCAGCTTAGCCCCTTTTCTACAGGGAGTGGAAGAAAAACTGTTTTTT
CDR3aa: CASSLAPFLQGVEEKLFF

v_gene: TRBV5-4
abundance: NA
j_gene: TRBJ2-1
d_gene: NA
CDR3nt: TGTGCCAGCAGCTTGCCAGGGACCTACAATGAGCAGTTCTTC
CDR3aa: CASSLPGTYNEQFF

v_gene: TRBV4-2
abundance: NA
j_gene: TRBJ1-2
d_gene: TRBD1
CDR3nt: TGTGCCAGCAGCCTTGACAGGGGACTTAACTATGGCTACACCTTC
CDR3aa: CASSLDRGLNYGYTF

v_gene: TRBV6-1
abundance: NA
j_gene: TRBJ1-5
d_gene: NA
CDR3nt: TGTGCCAGCAGCGCTACACAAAGCAATCAGCCCCAGCATTTT
CDR3aa: CASSATQSNQPQHF

v_gene: TRBV4-1
abundance: NA
j_gene: TRBJ1-4
d_gene: NA
CDR3nt: TGCGCCAGCAGCCGGGACGGAGCAACTAATGAAAAACTGTTTTTT
CDR3aa: CASSRDGATNEKLFF

v_gene: TRBV5-1
abundance: NA
j_gene: TRBJ2-1
d_gene: TRBD2
CDR3nt: TGCGCCAGCAGCCAACTAGCGGGGGCGTCGAATGAGCAGTTCTTC
CDR3aa: CASSQLAGASNEQFF

v_gene: TRBV6-1
abundance: few
j_gene: TRBJ1-5
d_gene: NA
CDR3nt: TGTGCCAGCAGTGAAGGGCAGGGTGTTCCTCAGCCCCAGCATTTT
CDR3aa: CASSEGQGVPQPQHF

v_gene: TRBV11-2
abundance: NA
j_gene: TRBJ2-7
d_gene: NA
CDR3nt: TGTGCCAGCAGCTTCCCACAGGGAAACGAGCAGTACTTC
CDR3aa: CASSFPQGNEQYF

v_gene: TRBV6-4
abundance: few
j_gene: TRBJ1-1
d_gene: NA
CDR3nt: TGTGCCAGCCTATCGTACAGGAGGGACACTGAAGCTTTCTTT
CDR3aa: CASLSYRRDTEAFF

v_gene: TRBV6-6
abundance: NA
j_gene: TRBJ1-5
d_gene: TRBD1
CDR3nt: TGTGCCAGCAGTTACCGAGGACAGGGGGATCAGCCCCAGCATTTT
CDR3aa: CASSYRGQGDQPQHF

v_gene: TRBV9
abundance: NA
j_gene: TRBJ2-2
d_gene: NA
CDR3nt: TGTGCCAGCAGCGTAGGAAGTAGCATCCGGGGAGCTGTTTTT
CDR3aa: CASSVGSSIRGAVF

v_gene: TRBV6-6
abundance: NA
j_gene: TRBJ2-5
d_gene: NA
CDR3nt: TGTGCCAGCAGTTACAGAGAAGAGACCCAGTACTTC
CDR3aa: CASSYREETQYF

v_gene: TRBV19
abundance: medium-sized
j_gene: TRBJ1-5
d_gene: NA
CDR3nt: TGTGCCAGTAGTATGGGCCAGGGCAATCAGCCCCAGCATTTT
CDR3aa: CASSMGQGNQPQHF

v_gene: TRBV7-9
abundance: NA
j_gene: TRBJ2-2
d_gene: NA
CDR3nt: TGTGCCAGCAGCTCCCCGGCAGGGACCGGGGAGCTGTTTTTT
CDR3aa: CASSSPAGTGELFF

v_gene: TRBV19
abundance: NA
j_gene: TRBJ2-2
d_gene: TRBD2
CDR3nt: TGTGCCAGTAGTAGAACTAGCGGGGGGGCCATCGGGGAGCTGTTTTTT
CDR3aa: CASSRTSGGAIGELFF

v_gene: TRBV5-6
abundance: NA
j_gene: TRBJ1-2
d_gene: NA
CDR3nt: TGTGCCAGCAGCTTGGGAAGACAGAACTATGGCTACACCTTC
CDR3aa: CASSLGRQNYGYTF

v_gene: TRBV7-2
abundance: NA
j_gene: TRBJ2-5
d_gene: NA
CDR3nt: TGTGCCAGCAGCCGCGCGAGCTCAGAGACCCAGTACTTC
CDR3aa: CASSRASSETQYF

v_gene: TRBV10-3
abundance: NA
j_gene: TRBJ1-1
d_gene: NA
CDR3nt: TGTGCCATCAGTGAGGACAGCCTGCTAATGGCTTTCTTT
CDR3aa: CAISEDSLLMAFF

v_gene: TRBV30
abundance: NA
j_gene: TRBJ1-5
d_gene: NA
CDR3nt: TGTGCCTGGAGTGAATCTCTCAGGGATCAGCCCCAGCATTTT
CDR3aa: CAWSESLRDQPQHF

v_gene: TRBV19
abundance: NA
j_gene: TRBJ2-7
d_gene: TRBD1
CDR3nt: TGTGCCAGTACTAGACTCGGACAGGCCCACGAGCAGTACTTC
CDR3aa: CASTRLGQAHEQYF

v_gene: TRBV29-1
abundance: NA
j_gene: TRBJ2-7
d_gene: NA
CDR3nt: TGCAGCGTTGTACCTGTCCGGGGAGGCGAGCAGTACTTC
CDR3aa: CSVVPVRGGEQYF

v_gene: TRBV30
abundance: few
j_gene: TRBJ2-2
d_gene: NA
CDR3nt: TGTGCCTGGAGGATGGGACACCTAAACACCGGGGAGCTGTTTTTT
CDR3aa: CAWRMGHLNTGELFF

v_gene: TRBV12-5
abundance: NA
j_gene: TRBJ2-3
d_gene: NA
CDR3nt: TGTGCTAGTGGTTTGGTAGCCGATACGCAGTATTTT
CDR3aa: CASGLVADTQYF

v_gene: TRBV7-9
abundance: NA
j_gene: TRBJ1-6
d_gene: NA
CDR3nt: TGTGCCAGCAGCTTAGGTTCCTCCTATAATTCACCCCTCCACTTT
CDR3aa: CASSLGSSYNSPLHF

v_gene: TRBV5-4
abundance: NA
j_gene: TRBJ1-4
d_gene: NA
CDR3nt: TGTGCCAGCAGCCCGCACAGTCGGGCCCCTAATGAAAAACTGTTTTTT
CDR3aa: CASSPHSRAPNEKLFF

v_gene: TRBV5-4
abundance: NA
j_gene: TRBJ2-1
d_gene: NA
CDR3nt: TGTGCCAGCAGCTTGGAAGTAGCGCGCAATGAGCAGTTCTTC
CDR3aa: CASSLEVARNEQFF

v_gene: TRBV19
abundance: NA
j_gene: TRBJ2-1
d_gene: NA
CDR3nt: TGTGCCAGTAGTATATCGGCAGGGAGGTTCAATGAGCAGTTCTTC
CDR3aa: CASSISAGRFNEQFF

v_gene: TRBV19
abundance: NA
j_gene: TRBJ1-5
d_gene: NA
CDR3nt: TGTGCCAGTAGTATAGCGGGGGGTCAGCCCCAGCATTTT
CDR3aa: CASSIAGGQPQHF

v_gene: TRBV5-1
abundance: NA
j_gene: TRBJ2-2
d_gene: TRBD2
CDR3nt: TGCGCCAGCAGCTTGGCTAGCGGGGTTGCCACCGGGGAGCTGTTTTTT
CDR3aa: CASSLASGVATGELFF